This T cell receptor (beta chain) was observed in a study of OX40 agonist ivuxolimab in advanced cancers. Sequencing was performed with immunoSEQ multiplex PCR; in TCRdb, only in-frame clones are kept and a portion is missing. This table holds roughly 50,000 clones, 80% found once. Germline-derived CDR1 and CDR2 are LNHDA and SQIVND (reference sequence). The CDR3 extends over 13 amino acids. Trimming took 3 bases from V and 1 from J, leaving 6 bases between them. This chain uses TRBV19 with TRBJ1-1; D call uncertain. The specimen was CD4+ or CD8+ T cells sorted from blood, collected in a trial of the OX40 agonist ivuxolimab. The clonotype originates from an adult with an advanced solid tumor such as melanoma, head and neck, liver or kidney cancer. CDR3 sequence (DNA): TGTGCCAGTAGTATTCGGCAGAACACTGAAGCTTTCTTT. Its translation: CASSIRQNTEAFF. The full variable domain, its missing parts supplied by reference TRBV19 and TRBJ1-1, is DGGITQSPKYLFRKEGQNVTLSCEQNLNHDAMYWYRQDPGQGLRLIYYSQIVNDFQKGDIAEGYSVSREKKESFPLTVTSAQKNPTAFYLCASSIRQNTEAFFGQGTRLTVV.